This passage covers 25 T cell receptor beta chains from one sample sequenced in a study of CD8+ T cells in alopecia areata. CD25+CD127- cells were obtained by sorting CD4+ cells, for roughly five patients. cDNA reverse transcribed from extracted RNA served as the sequencing template. Produced via immunoSEQ multiplex PCR; TCRdb's table is partial and in-frame only. The sample yields 35,000 or so clones, less than 55% seen once. The sample taken for sequencing was CD4+ Tregs sorted from blood. All receptors come from a human donor with alopecia areata.

This clone came up a few times. This chain links TRBV19 with TRBJ2-7; D may be TRBD1 or TRBD2 (5 bases each). V lost 6 bases and J 3 bases, leaving 15 bases between the germline ends. There are 14 residues in the CDR3. Germline CDR1 LNHDA, CDR2 SQIVND (reference sequence). The CDR3 DNA follows: TGTGCCAGTAGGCAAAAGGGACGGGTCTACGAGCAGTACTTC. Translating gives CASRQKGRVYEQYF.

This clone was seen a handful of times. The J gene is TRBJ2-1, the V gene TRBV18; D might be TRBD1 or TRBD2, each matching 5 bases. V gave up 3 bases and J gave up 9 bases, with 21 bases separating them. Germline-derived CDR1 and CDR2 are KGHSH and LQKENI. CDR3 length: 16 residues. This CDR3 is CASSPARGQGGGEQFF. The CDR3 region has the DNA TGTGCCAGCTCACCCGCTCGCGGACAAGGTGGGGGTGAGCAGTTCTTC.

CDR3: CASSQGFSRVPSNYGYTF. As DNA, the CDR3 is TGCGCCAGCAGCCAAGGTTTTTCCAGGGTCCCATCTAACTATGGCTACACCTTC. The rearrangement joins TRBV4-3 to TRBJ1-2, with D possibly being TRBD1 (5 bases). There are 18 residues in the CDR3. Germline lookup yields CDR1 LGHNA and CDR2 YSLEER. V lost 1 base and J lost 0, with 18 bases in between.

The chain links TRBV2 to TRBJ2-6; 9 nucleotides agree with TRBD1. Germline lookup yields CDR1 SNHLY and CDR2 FYNNEI. V lost 5 bases and J lost 2; bases outside the gene matches: 4. CDR3 length: 16 amino acids. CDR3 loop: CASSPRQGAGANVLTF. In DNA, the CDR3 is TGTGCCAGCAGTCCCAGACAGGGGGCTGGGGCCAACGTCCTGACTTTC.

The chain uses TRBV5-1 and TRBJ1-2, with D maybe TRBD1 (5 bases). Germline V lookup: CDR1 SGHRS, CDR2 YFSETQ. Trimming took off 1 base at V and 3 bases at J, with 10 bases between the two ends. This CDR3 region has 14 residues. The CDR3 DNA follows: TGCGCCAGCAGCTTGTACCCAGGGCACTATGGCTACACCTTC. Protein sequence: CASSLYPGHYGYTF.

The J gene is TRBJ2-1, the V gene TRBV6-6; 7 bases are a match to TRBD1. The CDR3 runs 14 residues. Germline lookup yields CDR1 MNHNY and CDR2 SVGAGI (reference sequence). V gave up 7 bases and J gave up 4 bases; unmatched junction bases: 7. The CDR3 is CASTGTDLYNEQFF. Written as DNA, the CDR3 is TGTGCCAGCACGGGGACAGACTTATACAATGAGCAGTTCTTC.

The chain carries TRBV27 and TRBJ2-7, with D unresolved. The CDR3 consists of 14 residues. V lost 0 bases to trimming and J lost 3 bases, with 9 bases between them. Germline CDR1 is MNHEY and CDR2 is SMNVEV (reference sequence). The chain's CDR3 is CASSLSSGDYEQYF. As DNA, the CDR3 is TGTGCCAGCAGTTTATCGAGTGGGGACTACGAGCAGTACTTC.

In its sample, this clone was seen a few times. The V and J genes are TRBV6-6 and TRBJ2-7; D is ambiguous. With 2 bases removed from V and 0 bases from J, the gap between germline ends came to 11 bases. The CDR3 is 15 amino acids. Germline CDR1 is MNHNY and CDR2 is SVGAGI (reference sequence). The CDR3 region has the DNA TGTGCCAGCAGTTACGCCCAGGCCCGCTCCTACGAGCAGTACTTC. Protein product: CASSYAQARSYEQYF.

V and J are TRBV7-3 and TRBJ1-1, with D uncertain. V lost 5 bases and J lost 0, with 10 bases in between. This CDR3 has 14 residues. Germline V CDR1 and CDR2: SGHTA, FQGTGA. The CDR3 protein is CASSPGTVNTEAFF. As DNA, the CDR3 is TGTGCCAGCAGCCCGGGAACGGTGAACACTGAAGCTTTCTTT.

This sequence joins TRBV7-8 and TRBJ1-4; 9 positions match TRBD1. V gave up 3 bases and J gave up 11 bases; unmatched junction bases: 7. Germline V CDR1 and CDR2: SGHVS, FQNEAQ. The CDR3 spans 14 residues. The CDR3 reads CASSFGQGLWKLFF. The CDR3 DNA is TGTGCCAGCAGCTTCGGACAGGGGTTGTGGAAACTGTTTTTT.

This clone was seen more than once but under ten times. CDR3 coding DNA: TGTGCCAGCAGCCGACTTCCTACGAACGGTTCCTACGAGCAGTACTTC. Residues: CASSRLPTNGSYEQYF. The V and J genes are TRBV16 and TRBJ2-7; no firm D call. This CDR3 spans 16 amino acids. Germline V lookup: CDR1 KGHSY, CDR2 FQNENV. Trimming removed 4 bases from V and 1 base from J, with 17 bases in between.

The chain is built from TRBV6-5 and TRBJ2-2; D is undetermined. This CDR3 comprises 15 residues. The V gene lost 6 bases and the J gene lost 1 base, with 12 bases spanning the gap. From germline, CDR1 is MNHEY and CDR2 SVGAGI. CDR3 DNA sequence: TGTGCCAGCAGCCTTCAGCCAGGGAACACCGGGGAGCTGTTTTTT. It yields the protein CASSLQPGNTGELFF.

This clone is classed as medium-sized. The V gene is TRBV7-2, the J gene TRBJ2-1; a weak D match, TRBD1 (6 bases). CDR1 is SGHTA and CDR2 is FQGNSA in the germline V gene. V dropped 5 bases and J dropped 1 base, with 15 bases sitting between them. This CDR3 is 16 amino acids long. Written as DNA, the CDR3 is TGTGCCAGCAGCACCACCGGGACACTATCCTACAATGAGCAGTTCTTC. This codes for CASSTTGTLSYNEQFF.

By frequency in the sample, this clone is medium-sized. This chain connects TRBV28 to TRBJ2-7; D is perhaps TRBD1 (5 bases). The CDR3 spans 15 residues. CDR1 and CDR2 (germline): MDHEN, SYDVKM. The ends were cut back, 2 bases at V and 3 bases at J, with 14 bases in the middle. The CDR3 spells CASSLNPPGYYEQYF. The CDR3, as DNA: TGTGCCAGCAGTTTAAATCCTCCAGGGTACTACGAGCAGTACTTC.

This clone appeared a few times. The chain's CDR3 is CASSHPVSAQHF. CDR3 nucleotide sequence: TGTGCCAGCAGTCACCCGGTGTCAGCCCAGCATTTT. The chain uses TRBV28 and TRBJ1-5; D gene uncertain. The CDR3 has 12 residues. Trimming removed 5 bases from V and 11 bases from J, with 13 bases in between. From germline, CDR1 is MDHEN and CDR2 SYDVKM.

V usage is TRBV7-6 and J usage is TRBJ2-2, with 9 nucleotides matching TRBD1. Germline loops: CDR1 SGHVS, CDR2 FNYEAQ. This CDR3 has 17 residues. V shed 5 bases, J shed 0 bases, and the junction held 7 bases outside the gene matches. The DNA of the CDR3 is TGTGCCAGCAGCCTAATCAGACAGGGGGCGAACACCGGGGAGCTGTTTTTT. Protein product: CASSLIRQGANTGELFF. Full variable domain (rest looked up from reference TRBV7-6 and TRBJ2-2): GAGVSQSPRYKVTKRGQDVALRCDPISGHVSLYWYRQALGQGPEFLTYFNYEAQQDKSGLPNDRFSAERPEGSISTLTIQRTEQRDSAMYRCASSLIRQGANTGELFFGEGSRLTVL.

This sequence joins TRBV29-1 and TRBJ2-7, with D perhaps given as TRBD1 or TRBD2 (5 bases each). The CDR3 runs to 13 residues. Germline V gives CDR1 SQVTM, CDR2 ANQGSEA. Between the trimmed V and J ends, which lost 3 bases and 4 bases, there was a span of 13 bases. CDR3 amino acids: CSVEGWGRYEQYF. As DNA, the CDR3 is TGCAGCGTTGAGGGGTGGGGACGGTACGAGCAGTACTTC.

This clone showed up just a few times. This sequence joins TRBV23-1 and TRBJ1-5; D call uncertain. TRBV23-1 carries the ORF label, with uncertain function. This CDR3 contains 13 residues. The CDR3 reads CLARRASNQPQHF. CDR3 coding DNA: TGCCTAGCAAGGAGGGCGAGCAATCAGCCCCAGCATTTT.

V gene TRBV5-1 combines with J gene TRBJ1-5; D unresolved. The CDR3 is 13 amino acids. Germline V gives CDR1 SGHRS, CDR2 YFSETQ. V gave up 4 bases and J gave up 2 bases, with 7 bases separating them. Here the CDR3 DNA reads TGCGCCAGCAGCAGGCTCGGCAATCAGCCCCAGCATTTT. As protein: CASSRLGNQPQHF.

This chain links TRBV29-1 with TRBJ2-7; TRBD1 matches 7 bases. Germline-derived CDR1 and CDR2 are SQVTM and ANQGSEA. CDR3 length equals 13 residues. Trimming at V came to 4 bases and at J to 6 bases, leaving 9 bases not matched to a gene. CDR3 loop: CSVAYSWDSEQYF. The CDR3 DNA follows: TGCAGCGTTGCATATTCCTGGGACAGCGAGCAGTACTTC.

With regard to this clone: The sample contains more than one DNA sequence encoding this CDR3. The genes are TRBV5-1 and TRBJ2-2; the D gene is possibly TRBD1 (5 bases). V shed 0 bases and J shed 0 bases, with 6 bases lying between them. The CDR3 sequence is 15 residues long. CDR1 and CDR2 from the germline V gene are SGHRS and YFSETQ. Here the CDR3 reads CASSLGQPNTGELFF. In DNA form, the CDR3 reads TGCGCCAGCAGCTTGGGACAGCCGAACACCGGGGAGCTGTTTTTT.

This rearrangement joins TRBV15 to TRBJ1-4, with 9 bases aligning to TRBD1. The CDR3 loop spans 16 amino acids. V shed 3 bases and J 7 bases; nucleotides not matched to a gene: 9. Germline CDR1 is LNHNV and CDR2 is YYDKDF (reference sequence). CDR3 coding DNA: TGTGCCACCAGCAGGAGTATCGGGACAGGGAGTGAAAAACTGTTTTTT. Translated: CATSRSIGTGSEKLFF.

The chain carries TRBV29-1 and TRBJ2-5; D perhaps matches TRBD1 (6 bases). CDR1 and CDR2 (germline): SQVTM, ANQGSEA. Between the trimmed V and J ends, which lost 6 bases and 4 bases, there was a span of 9 bases. The CDR3 is 11 residues long. Written as DNA, the CDR3 is TGCAGCGTCGGACAGAGAGAGACCCAGTACTTC. It translates to CSVGQRETQYF.

The chain combines TRBV6-5 with TRBJ1-6; D is unclear. The CDR3 contains 15 residues. Germline V gene sequence: CDR1 MNHEY, CDR2 SVGAGI. With 0 bases removed from V and 4 bases from J, the gap between germline ends came to 7 bases. Written as DNA, the CDR3 is TGTGCCAGCAGTTACTCGCTGGGGTATAATTCACCCCTCCACTTT. Translating gives CASSYSLGYNSPLHF.

This clone has only a few counts. V gene TRBV5-1 combines with J gene TRBJ1-1; D ambiguous. V was pared by 1 base and J by 0 bases, with 7 bases between. The CDR3 runs 14 residues. Germline loops: CDR1 SGHRS, CDR2 YFSETQ. The CDR3 sequence: CASSLTSVNTEAFF. The CDR3 DNA reads as TGCGCCAGCAGCTTGACCAGTGTGAACACTGAAGCTTTCTTT.